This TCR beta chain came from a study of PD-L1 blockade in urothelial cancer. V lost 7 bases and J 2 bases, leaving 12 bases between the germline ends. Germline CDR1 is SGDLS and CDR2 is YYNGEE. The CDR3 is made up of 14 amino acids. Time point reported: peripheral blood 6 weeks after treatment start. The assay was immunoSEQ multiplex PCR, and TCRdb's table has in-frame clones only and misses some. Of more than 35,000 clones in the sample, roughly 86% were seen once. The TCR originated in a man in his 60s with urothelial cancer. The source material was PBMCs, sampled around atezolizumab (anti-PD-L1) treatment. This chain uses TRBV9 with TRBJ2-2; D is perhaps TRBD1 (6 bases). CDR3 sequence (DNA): TGTGCCAGCTCCGGGACATACAACACCGGGGAGCTGTTTTTT. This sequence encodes CASSGTYNTGELFF.